Sequencing of this T cell receptor (beta chain) was carried out in a study of blood T cells in healthy people across ages. Germline CDR1 KGHDR, CDR2 SFDVKD. The length of the CDR3 is 15 residues. V lost 2 bases and J 8 bases, leaving 15 bases between the germline ends. Primers used in a second PCR of about 6 to 12 cycles were a sample-barcoded 5' primer and a J-beta primer mix. Each TCR beta cDNA got a 12-nucleotide random molecular identifier. Each single sample gave us at least 3 million CDR3-containing paired-end reads. Using its own MiXCR run on the 5' RACE reads, TCRdb lists one record per CDR3 protein. The data hold around 1.5 million distinct CDR3 sequences, with about 31% observed a single time. There were healthy Caucasian individuals from Russia, aged 6 to 90, serving as donors. Per sample, at least 6 micrograms of total RNA were extracted.

The sample taken for sequencing was blood. The origin of this receptor is a woman in her 30s in good health. V usage is TRBV24-1 and J usage is TRBJ2-1, with a possible D match to TRBD2 (5 bases). The DNA of the CDR3 is TGTGCCACCAGTGATTCCCAAGGACTGTTTCATGAGCAGTTCTTC. It specifies CATSDSQGLFHEQFF.